A single sample gave rise to the 28 T cell receptor beta chains below, sequenced in a study of early T cells in non-severe SARS-CoV-2 infection. A single record per CDR3 protein comes from TCRdb applying MiXCR to the 5' RACE reads. The sample contains around 52,000 distinct CDR3 sequences, 6.2% of which appear only once. The specimen sequenced was whole blood. The receptors were sampled from an adult who was a healthcare worker with PCR-confirmed SARS-CoV-2 infection or an uninfected control (not recorded which).

This chain links TRBV2 with TRBJ1-4; TRBD1 agrees at 7 bases. Germline CDR1 SNHLY, CDR2 FYNNEI. The CDR3 totals 15 residues. The trim removed 6 bases at V and 3 bases at J, leaving 7 bases unmatched. The CDR3 is CASSPTGTANEKLFF. As DNA, the CDR3 is TGTGCCAGCAGCCCCACCGGGACAGCTAATGAAAAACTGTTTTTT.

This clonotype was detected many times. The chain uses TRBV6-2 or TRBV6-3 and TRBJ2-1, with 11 bases matching TRBD2. Trimming took 6 bases from V and 4 from J; bases not matched to a gene: 8. This CDR3 is built from 16 residues. Germline assignment: CDR1 MNHEY and CDR2 SVGEGT. The DNA for the CDR3 is TGTGCCAGCAGCTCTATTCTAGCGGGGGGTTACAATGAGCAGTTCTTC. As protein: CASSSILAGGYNEQFF.

This clonotype was counted at least ten times. The gene calls are TRBV18 and TRBJ1-4; D uncertain. Germline V CDR1 and CDR2: KGHSH, LQKENI. The CDR3 covers 15 residues. Deletions cut 0 bases from V and 8 bases from J, with 13 bases between. The CDR3 nucleotides read TGTGCCAGCTCACCACCCGGAGGAGTGGACGAAAAACTGTTTTTT. Translation: CASSPPGGVDEKLFF.

DNA for the CDR3: TGCGCCAGCAGCCAAGGACTAGCGGGGGCAGATACGCAGTATTTT. It specifies CASSQGLAGADTQYF. The rearrangement uses TRBV4-3 and TRBJ2-3; 12 nucleotides agree with TRBD2. This CDR3 has 15 residues. Germline CDR1 and CDR2: LGHNA and YSLEER. V was pared by 1 base and J by 4 bases, with 0 bases of the junction left unmatched.

This clonotype was found many times. V gene TRBV7-2 combines with J gene TRBJ2-3, with TRBD1 as a possible D gene (6 bases). The CDR3 runs to 14 residues. V lost 4 bases to trimming and J lost 2 bases, with 10 bases between them. From germline, CDR1 is SGHTA and CDR2 FQGNSA. The CDR3: CASSSGQYTDTQYF. As DNA, the CDR3 is TGTGCCAGCAGCTCCGGACAGTACACAGATACGCAGTATTTT.

The rearrangement uses TRBV12-3 or TRBV12-4 and TRBJ1-6, with D unresolved. V lost 6 bases to trimming and J lost 0 bases, with 12 bases between them. This CDR3 region has 16 residues. CDR3 DNA sequence: TGTGCCAGCAGCCGTCCTCCTAGCTCCTATAATTCACCCCTCCACTTT. It codes for CASSRPPSSYNSPLHF.

The J gene is TRBJ2-7, the V gene TRBV20-1, with D tentatively TRBD1 (7 bases). The germline gives CDR1 DFQATT, CDR2 SNEGSKA (reference sequence). Trimming took 7 bases from V and 6 from J, leaving 34 bases between them. This CDR3 contains 18 residues. The CDR3 sequence: CSGTRYPAGTAASGEQYF. CDR3 coding DNA: TGCAGTGGCACGAGATATCCCGCGGGGACAGCAGCCTCCGGCGAGCAGTACTTC.

This clonotype was observed many times. This chain joins TRBV5-6 and TRBJ1-4; 9 nucleotides align to TRBD1. CDR1 and CDR2 from the germline V gene are SGHDT and YYEEEE. With 2 bases clipped from V and 3 bases from J, the junction kept 5 bases outside the gene matches. The CDR3 consists of 16 residues. The CDR3 DNA follows: TGTGCCAGCAGCTTTGGGACAGGGACTGCTAATGAAAAACTGTTTTTT. Protein sequence: CASSFGTGTANEKLFF.

This clonotype was counted many times. The V gene is TRBV11-2, the J gene TRBJ1-4; D is possibly TRBD1 (5 bases). Trimming took off 3 bases at V and 5 bases at J, with 13 bases between the two ends. Per the germline V gene, CDR1 is SGHAT and CDR2 is FQNNGV. The CDR3 has 15 amino acids. The CDR3 sequence: CASSFPGTGNEKLFF. The CDR3 DNA reads as TGTGCCAGCAGCTTCCCCGGGACGGGGAATGAAAAACTGTTTTTT.

This clonotype was seen only a few times. The chain joins TRBV7-2 to TRBJ2-3; 8 nucleotides match TRBD2. The CDR3 sequence is 16 residues long. Germline V gene sequence: CDR1 SGHTA, CDR2 FQGNSA. V shed 5 bases, J shed 2 bases, and the junction held 9 bases outside the gene matches. In nucleotides, the CDR3 is TGTGCCAGCAGCCTTACTAGCGGAAAACCCACAGATACGCAGTATTTT. It codes for CASSLTSGKPTDTQYF.

The chain joins TRBV12-3 or TRBV12-4 to TRBJ2-3, with 12 bases fitting TRBD2. V lost 5 bases, J lost 2 bases, and 5 bases stayed unmatched. The CDR3 is 16 residues long. The CDR3 nucleotides read TGTGCCAGCAGTCTGAGGACTAGCGGGGTCACAGATACGCAGTATTTT. The encoded protein is CASSLRTSGVTDTQYF.

A note on this clonotype: Being one base from a much bigger clone, this may be a read error. The CDR3: CASRFAGGEQYF. The CDR3 DNA follows: TGTGCCAGCAGGTTTGCAGGGGGAGAGCAGTACTTC. The chain carries TRBV12-3 or TRBV12-4 and TRBJ2-7, with 7 nucleotides matching TRBD1. This CDR3 has 12 amino acids. Trimming at V came to 6 bases and at J to 7 bases, leaving 6 bases not matched to a gene.

This clonotype was observed at least ten times. The chain has TRBV6-4 and TRBJ1-1; D remains ambiguous. The CDR3 runs 13 residues. In germline, CDR1 is MRHNA, CDR2 SNTAGT. V was clipped by 4 bases and J by 0 bases, with 6 bases between them. The CDR3 bases are TGTGCCAGCAGTGGGCAACTGAACACTGAAGCTTTCTTT. Its translation: CASSGQLNTEAFF.

This clonotype was detected many times. This chain joins TRBV20-1 and TRBJ1-5, with D perhaps matching TRBD1 (5 bases). V dropped 3 bases and J dropped 4 bases, with 22 bases sitting between them. This CDR3 contains 17 residues. Per germline, CDR1 DFQATT and CDR2 SNEGSKA (reference sequence). The CDR3 nucleotides read TGCAGTGCTAGCCGGCGGGGAGGGGTCGGAGGGAATCAGCCCCAGCATTTT. This translates into CSASRRGGVGGNQPQHF.

This clonotype was counted only a few times. The V gene is TRBV12-3 or TRBV12-4, the J gene TRBJ2-3, with 14 positions matching TRBD2. J was trimmed by 0 bases and V by 6 bases; bases with no gene match: 5. This CDR3 is 17 amino acids long. This CDR3 is CASRRGTSGGSTDTQYF. CDR3 coding DNA: TGTGCCAGCAGGCGGGGGACTAGCGGGGGCAGCACAGATACGCAGTATTTT.

The V gene is TRBV11-2, the J gene TRBJ2-5, with D possibly being TRBD2 (5 bases). V was clipped by 0 bases and J by 7 bases, with 15 bases between them. CDR3 length: 15 residues. The germline gives CDR1 SGHAT, CDR2 FQNNGV. Here the CDR3 DNA reads TGTGCCAGCAGCTTAGATCAGTACCGACGGGGGACCCAGTACTTC. Residues: CASSLDQYRRGTQYF.

This clonotype was seen at least ten times. This chain links TRBV12-3 or TRBV12-4 with TRBJ2-7; TRBD1 is a possible D gene (6 bases). With 4 bases removed from V and 1 base from J, the gap between germline ends came to 14 bases. CDR3 length: 15 residues. The CDR3 protein is CASSSSGARSYEQYF. The CDR3 region has the DNA TGTGCCAGCAGTTCATCAGGGGCGCGGTCCTACGAGCAGTACTTC.

The chain combines TRBV6-1 with TRBJ2-5; TRBD2 aligns across 8 bases. V lost 6 bases, J lost 4 bases, and 7 bases stayed unmatched. The germline V gene has CDR1 MNHNS and CDR2 SASEGT. This CDR3 contains 14 residues. DNA for the CDR3: TGTGCCAGCAGATCTTCGGGAGGGGGAGAGACCCAGTACTTC. Its protein is CASRSSGGGETQYF.

The genes are TRBV2 and TRBJ1-1; D gene ambiguous. Germline V lookup: CDR1 SNHLY, CDR2 FYNNEI. This CDR3 is built from 13 residues. V was clipped by 9 bases and J by 2 bases, with 13 bases between them. This CDR3 is CARSKQSNTEAFF. The CDR3 region has the DNA TGTGCCAGATCGAAACAGAGCAACACTGAAGCTTTCTTT. The full variable domain, in which reference TRBV2 and TRBJ1-1 provide the parts outside the CDR3, is EPEVTQTPSHQVTQMGQEVILRCVPISNHLYFYWYRQILGQKVEFLVSFYNNEISEKSEIFDDQFSVERPDGSNFTLKIRSTKLEDSAMYFCARSKQSNTEAFFGQGTRLTVV.

In this sample, this clonotype turned up a few times. This sequence joins TRBV20-1 and TRBJ2-5, with unresolved D. This CDR3 has 13 amino acids. The germline V and J ends were trimmed by 5 bases and 0 bases, with 10 bases remaining between them. CDR1 and CDR2 (germline): DFQATT, SNEGSKA (reference sequence). This chain's CDR3 is CSAQVGYQETQYF. For the CDR3, the DNA is TGCAGTGCTCAGGTGGGGTACCAAGAGACCCAGTACTTC.

This clonotype was counted between two and nine times. V usage is TRBV5-1 and J usage is TRBJ2-7; no clear D gene. CDR1 is SGHRS, CDR2 YFSETQ, per germline. CDR3 size: 14 residues. V was trimmed by 0 bases and J by 6 bases, leaving 13 bases between them. The CDR3 DNA follows: TGCGCCAGCAGCTTGGGCCCAGGCCGGACCGAGCAGTACTTC. Its protein product is CASSLGPGRTEQYF.

This clonotype was found many times. The V gene is TRBV4-3, the J gene TRBJ2-1; D gene ambiguous. Deletions cut 4 bases from V and 5 bases from J, with 12 bases between. The germline CDR1 and CDR2 sequences are LGHNA and YSLEER. The CDR3 has 14 residues. This CDR3 reads CASSPMRGNNEQFF. The CDR3 nucleotides read TGCGCCAGCAGCCCAATGAGAGGCAACAATGAGCAGTTCTTC.

This clonotype was counted at least ten times. CDR3: CASSLPNHEQYF. The CDR3 bases are TGTGCCAGCAGCCTTCCAAACCACGAGCAGTACTTC. This chain connects TRBV3-1 to TRBJ2-7; D gene unclear. Trimming removed 4 bases at V and 5 bases at J, with 9 bases between. The CDR3 is made up of 12 amino acids. CDR1 is LGHDT and CDR2 is YNNKEL in the germline V gene (reference sequence).

This clonotype was seen only a few times. V and J are TRBV2 and TRBJ1-1; maybe TRBD1 (5 bases). This CDR3 has 14 amino acids. V was trimmed by 0 bases and J by 9 bases, leaving 14 bases between them. The germline gives CDR1 SNHLY, CDR2 FYNNEI. The CDR3 DNA sequence: TGTGCCAGCAGTGAAGCCGGTTCGGGGGGTAAAGCTTTCTTT. Protein product: CASSEAGSGGKAFF.

This clonotype was picked up many times. The chain carries TRBV12-3 or TRBV12-4 and TRBJ1-6; tentatively, D is TRBD1 (5 bases). The CDR3 is 18 amino acids. The V end was cut by 3 bases, the J end by 0 bases, with 15 bases between. CDR3 DNA sequence: TGTGCCAGCAGTTTCAGAGGGGATGGACGCTCCTATAATTCACCCCTCCACTTT. Protein sequence: CASSFRGDGRSYNSPLHF.

Only a few counts were recorded for this clonotype. The DNA is omitted, as the CDR3 cannot be located on it reliably, and the CDR3 follows TCRdb's listing. This chain links TRBV7-5 with TRBJ1-1; TRBD1 is taken as the D call from the table, unchecked against the DNA. TRBV7-5 is termed a pseudogene. The CDR3 sequence runs 17 residues, both termini included. CDR3 amino acids: CISVPEAPGQGCSEAFF.

This clonotype was observed at least ten times. This rearrangement joins TRBV20-1 to TRBJ1-5; D might be TRBD1 (6 bases). Germline values: CDR1 DFQATT, CDR2 SNEGSKA (reference sequence). V dropped 0 bases and J dropped 0 bases, with 15 bases sitting between them. The CDR3 spans 17 residues. CDR3 DNA: TGCAGTGCTAGAGAAGGGGGGGGAAGGGCTAGCAATCAGCCCCAGCATTTT. Protein product: CSAREGGGRASNQPQHF.

This clonotype was detected many times. V and J are TRBV12-3 or TRBV12-4 and TRBJ1-3; D call uncertain. V lost 1 base and J lost 0, with 7 bases in between. The CDR3 extends over 15 amino acids. The DNA for the CDR3 is TGTGCCAGCAGTTTAGTAGCGAGCTCTGGAAACACCATATATTTT. It specifies CASSLVASSGNTIYF.